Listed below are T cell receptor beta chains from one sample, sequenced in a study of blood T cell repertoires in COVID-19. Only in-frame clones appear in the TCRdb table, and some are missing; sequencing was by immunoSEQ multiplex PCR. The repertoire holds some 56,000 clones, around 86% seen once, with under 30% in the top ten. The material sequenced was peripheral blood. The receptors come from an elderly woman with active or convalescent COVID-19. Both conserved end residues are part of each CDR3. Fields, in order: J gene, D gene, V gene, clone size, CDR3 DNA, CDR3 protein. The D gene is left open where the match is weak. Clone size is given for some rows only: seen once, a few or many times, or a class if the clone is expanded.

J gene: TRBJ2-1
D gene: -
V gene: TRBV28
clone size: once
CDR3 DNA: TGTGCCAGCAGATCTACAGGGCAAGAGCAGTTCTTC
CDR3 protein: CASRSTGQEQFF

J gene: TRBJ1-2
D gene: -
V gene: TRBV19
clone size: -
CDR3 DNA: TGTGCCGGGGGGAACAGGAACTATGGCTACACCTTC
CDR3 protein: CAGGNRNYGYTF

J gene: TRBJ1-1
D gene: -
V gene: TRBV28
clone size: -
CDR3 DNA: TGTGCCAGCAGTTATGGGGCCATGAACACTGAAGCTTTCTTT
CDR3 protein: CASSYGAMNTEAFF

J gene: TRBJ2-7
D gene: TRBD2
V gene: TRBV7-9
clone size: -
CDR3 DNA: TGTGCCAGCAGCAGTAGCGGGGGGGCGGCTTCCGGCGAGCAGTACTTC
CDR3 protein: CASSSSGGAASGEQYF

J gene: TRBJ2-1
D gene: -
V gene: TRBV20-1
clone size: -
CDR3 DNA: TGCAGTGCTCAGGGCCTACATGAGCAGTTCTTC
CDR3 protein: CSAQGLHEQFF

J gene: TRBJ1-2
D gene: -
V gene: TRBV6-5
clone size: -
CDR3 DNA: TGTGCCAGCAGACGGTCAGGTGGCTACACCTTC
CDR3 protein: CASRRSGGYTF

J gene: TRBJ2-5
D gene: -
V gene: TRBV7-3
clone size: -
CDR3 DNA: TGTGCCAGCAGCCCTAACGGAGCGTTGGAGACCCAGTACTTC
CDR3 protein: CASSPNGALETQYF

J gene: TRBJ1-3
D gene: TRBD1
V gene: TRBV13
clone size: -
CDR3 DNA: TGTGCCAGCGGACAGGAAACTGGAAACACCATATATTTT
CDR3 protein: CASGQETGNTIYF

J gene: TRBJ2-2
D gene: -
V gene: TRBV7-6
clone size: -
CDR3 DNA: TGTGCCAGCAGCTTAGGTGGAGGGTACTCCGGGGAGCTGTTTTTT
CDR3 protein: CASSLGGGYSGELFF

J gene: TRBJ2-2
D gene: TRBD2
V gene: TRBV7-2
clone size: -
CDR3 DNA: TGTGCCAGCAGCTTAGGGCGGGGGGAAACCGGGGAGCTGTTTTTT
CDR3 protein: CASSLGRGETGELFF

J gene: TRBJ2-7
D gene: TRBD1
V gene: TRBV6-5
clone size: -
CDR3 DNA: TGTGCCAGCAGTAATCAACAGGGGACCGAGCAGTACTTC
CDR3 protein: CASSNQQGTEQYF

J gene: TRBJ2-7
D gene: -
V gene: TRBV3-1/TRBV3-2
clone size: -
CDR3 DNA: TGTGCCAGCAGCCTCCTTACCCAGGGCCGGCGCTACGAGCAGTACTTC
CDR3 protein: CASSLLTQGRRYEQYF

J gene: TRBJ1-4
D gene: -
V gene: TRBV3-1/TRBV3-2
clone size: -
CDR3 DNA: TGTGCCAGCAGCCCTCCGACAGCTAATGAAAAACTGTTTTTT
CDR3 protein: CASSPPTANEKLFF

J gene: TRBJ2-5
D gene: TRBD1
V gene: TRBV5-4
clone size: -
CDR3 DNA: TGTGCCAGCAGCTTGTGGACAGGGCGAGAGACCCAGTACTTC
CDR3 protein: CASSLWTGRETQYF

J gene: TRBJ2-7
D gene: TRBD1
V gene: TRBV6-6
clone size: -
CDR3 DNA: TGTGCCAGCATCAGACAGGGAAGCTCCTACGAGCAGTACTTC
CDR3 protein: CASIRQGSSYEQYF

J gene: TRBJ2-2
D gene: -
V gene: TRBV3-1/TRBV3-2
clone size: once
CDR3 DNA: TGTGCCGGCTCCCCGGGACTGAACACCGGGGAGCTGTTTTTT
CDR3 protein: CAGSPGLNTGELFF

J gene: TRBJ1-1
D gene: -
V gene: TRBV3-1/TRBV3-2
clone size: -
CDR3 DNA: TGTGCCAGCAGCCCAGGACAGCTGAACACTGAAGCTTTCTTT
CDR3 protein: CASSPGQLNTEAFF

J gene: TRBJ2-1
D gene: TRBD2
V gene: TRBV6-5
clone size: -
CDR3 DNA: TGTGCCAGCAGCTCGAGCGGGGGGGCGATCAATGAGCAGTTCTTC
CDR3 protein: CASSSSGGAINEQFF

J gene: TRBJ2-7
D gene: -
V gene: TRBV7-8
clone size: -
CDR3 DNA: TGTGCCAGCAGCCCGAGGGTGTCTTACGAGCAGTACTTC
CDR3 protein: CASSPRVSYEQYF

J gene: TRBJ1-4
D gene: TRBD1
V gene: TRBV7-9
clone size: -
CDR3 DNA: TGTGCCAGCAGCCCTTCCAGGGGGTATATGGAAAAACTGTTTTTT
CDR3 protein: CASSPSRGYMEKLFF

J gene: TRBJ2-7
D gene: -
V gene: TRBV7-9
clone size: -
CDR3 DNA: TGTGCCAGCAGCTTAAACAGCTACGAGCAGTACTTC
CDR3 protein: CASSLNSYEQYF

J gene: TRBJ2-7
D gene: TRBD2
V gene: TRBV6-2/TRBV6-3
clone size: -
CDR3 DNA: TGTGCCAGCAGCCATAGACTAGCGGGGGGCTTAAGCTCCTACGAGCAGTACTTC
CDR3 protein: CASSHRLAGGLSSYEQYF

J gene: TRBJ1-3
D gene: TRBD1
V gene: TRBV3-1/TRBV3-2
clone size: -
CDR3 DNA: TGTGCCAGCAGCCAAAGGAGGACAGGCTCTTCCCGCGGAAACACCATATATTTT
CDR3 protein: CASSQRRTGSSRGNTIYF

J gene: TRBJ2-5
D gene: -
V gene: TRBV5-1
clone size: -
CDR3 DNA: TGCGCCAGCAGCTTGTCCGCTTTGGGGGGTACAGAGACCCAGTACTTC
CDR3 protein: CASSLSALGGTETQYF

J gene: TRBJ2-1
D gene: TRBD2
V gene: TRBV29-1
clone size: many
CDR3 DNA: TGCAGCGTTGACCCCGGGACTAGCGGGGCATATGAGCAGTTCTTC
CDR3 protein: CSVDPGTSGAYEQFF

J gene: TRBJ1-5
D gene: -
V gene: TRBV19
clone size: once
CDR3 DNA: TGTGCCAGTAACCGGGACAAATATCAGCCCCAGCATTTT
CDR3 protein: CASNRDKYQPQHF

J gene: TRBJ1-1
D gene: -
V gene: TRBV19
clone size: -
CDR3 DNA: TGTGCCAGTAGTAGAGGGATATTGGACACTGAAGCTTTCTTT
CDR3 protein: CASSRGILDTEAFF

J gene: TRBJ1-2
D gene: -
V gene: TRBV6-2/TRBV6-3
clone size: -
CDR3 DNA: TGTGCCAGCAGTTACTTCCAGGGGCCTAACTATGGCTACACCTTC
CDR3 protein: CASSYFQGPNYGYTF